This T cell receptor beta chain was documented in a study of post-analysis software for immune sequencing data. Study details: The patients showed relapsing-remitting, secondary progressive and progressive-relapsing multiple sclerosis courses. Broader study findings: People with multiple sclerosis had a significantly lower normalized Chao1 diversity than controls did. With TRBV5-6, TRBV5-1 and TRBV20-1 included, about five TRBV segments were more frequent in patients than in controls. Same-batch samples co-clustered strongly by F measure.

As to this clonotype: The antigen remains unidentified.

Unique molecular identifiers were present in the TCR beta cDNA libraries. T cells numbering about 0.9 to 11 million yielded cDNA molecules that totaled roughly 0.5 million. From the PCR reads, TCRdb called clonotypes with MiXCR, one entry per CDR3 protein. Among hundreds of thousands of distinct CDR3 sequences listed, about 44% were seen once. V gave up 6 bases and J gave up 1 base, with 6 bases separating them. The length of the CDR3 is 12 residues. The germline gives CDR1 SEHNR, CDR2 FQNEAQ (reference sequence). The material sequenced was blood. This chain joins TRBV7-9 and TRBJ2-5; D is unresolved. The TCR sequence derives from a girl aged 10 to 17 with multiple sclerosis. The CDR3 DNA follows: TGTGCCAGCAGAGTAACCCAAGAGACCCAGTACTTC. Translation gives CASRVTQETQYF.